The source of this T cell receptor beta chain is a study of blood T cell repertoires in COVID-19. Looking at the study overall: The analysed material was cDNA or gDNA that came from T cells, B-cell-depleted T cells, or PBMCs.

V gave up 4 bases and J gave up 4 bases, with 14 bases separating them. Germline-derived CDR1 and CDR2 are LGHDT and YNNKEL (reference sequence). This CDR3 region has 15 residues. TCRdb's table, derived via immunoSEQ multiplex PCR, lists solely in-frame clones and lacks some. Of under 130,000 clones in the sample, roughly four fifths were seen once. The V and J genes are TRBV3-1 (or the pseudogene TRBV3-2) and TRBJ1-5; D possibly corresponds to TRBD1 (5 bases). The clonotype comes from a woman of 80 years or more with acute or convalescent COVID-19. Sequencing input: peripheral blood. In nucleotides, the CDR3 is TGTGCCAGCAGCCGCGGGGCATTCGGGAATCAGCCCCAGCATTTT. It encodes CASSRGAFGNQPQHF.